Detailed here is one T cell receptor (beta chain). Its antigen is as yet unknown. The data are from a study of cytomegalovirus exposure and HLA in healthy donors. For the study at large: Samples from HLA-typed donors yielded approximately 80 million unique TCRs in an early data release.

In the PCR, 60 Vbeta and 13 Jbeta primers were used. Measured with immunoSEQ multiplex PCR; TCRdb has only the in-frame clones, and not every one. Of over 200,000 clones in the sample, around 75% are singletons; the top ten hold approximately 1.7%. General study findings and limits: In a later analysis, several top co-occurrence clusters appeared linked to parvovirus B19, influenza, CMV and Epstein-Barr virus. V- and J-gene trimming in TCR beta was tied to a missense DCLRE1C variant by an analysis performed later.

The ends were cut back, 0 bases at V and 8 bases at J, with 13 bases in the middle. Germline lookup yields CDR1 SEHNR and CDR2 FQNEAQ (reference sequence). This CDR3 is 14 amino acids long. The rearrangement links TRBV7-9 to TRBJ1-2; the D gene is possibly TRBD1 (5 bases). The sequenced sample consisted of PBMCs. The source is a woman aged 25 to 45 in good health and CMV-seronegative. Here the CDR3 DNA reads TGTGCCAGCAGCTTAGCGGAGGGGCTCGGGGGCTACACCTTC. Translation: CASSLAEGLGGYTF.